The rows below give T cell receptor beta chains drawn from one sample of a study of T-cell memory formation after mild COVID-19. MiXCR was run by TCRdb on the 5' RACE reads, yielding one entry per CDR3 protein. The table shows 140,000 or so distinct CDR3 sequences, with around 21% occurring only once. The material sequenced was PBMCs or a T cell subset sorted from them (not recorded which). Receptors originate from an adult woman who had mild COVID-19 (a few samples of this study predate the infection). Cell type and time point are not known. Both conserved end residues are part of each CDR3. The D gene is left open where the match is weak. Clone size is shown for a subset of rows, as once, few, many or a class of expanded clone.

D gene	V gene	clone size	J gene	CDR3 DNA	CDR3 protein
-	TRBV2	-	TRBJ1-5	TGTGCCAGCAGCGAACAGGGCTCGAGCAATCAGCCCCAGCATTTT	CASSEQGSSNQPQHF
-	TRBV7-9	many	TRBJ1-1	TGTGCCACACAGGGTCAGAACACTGAAGCTTTCTTT	CATQGQNTEAFF
-	TRBV4-1	few	TRBJ2-7	TGCGCCAGCAGCCAAGAGGGCAGGGCGACTCTAGCCTACGAGCAGTACTTC	CASSQEGRATLAYEQYF
-	TRBV7-9	few	TRBJ2-7	TGTGCCAGCAGCACCCCGCCCTACGAGCAGTACTTC	CASSTPPYEQYF
TRBD1	TRBV5-1	-	TRBJ1-1	TGCGCCAGCGCTCCAGGGACAGGGGGATACGGCACTGAGGCTTTCTTT	CASAPGTGGYGTEAFF
-	TRBV12-3/TRBV12-4	-	TRBJ2-7	TGTGCCAGCACAGGGCCCTCCTACGAGCAGTACTTC	CASTGPSYEQYF
-	TRBV7-9	few	TRBJ2-2	TGTGCCAGCAGCTCTTACGGGGGTCCGAACACCGGGGAGCTGTTTTTT	CASSSYGGPNTGELFF
TRBD2	TRBV4-2	many	TRBJ2-1	TGTGCCAGCAGCCAAGCTTGGCTAGCGGGAGAGGGAAATGAGCAGTTCTTC	CASSQAWLAGEGNEQFF
TRBD2	TRBV6-5	-	TRBJ2-7	TGTGCCAGCAGTTCATGGACTAGCGGGACGGTCGAGCAGTACTTC	CASSSWTSGTVEQYF
-	TRBV12-3/TRBV12-4	few	TRBJ1-5	TGTGCCAGCAGTTTAATCGACAATCAGCCCCAGCATTTT	CASSLIDNQPQHF
-	TRBV12-3/TRBV12-4	few	TRBJ2-4	TGTGCCAGCAGTTTGGATGGGGGAGCCAAAAACATTCAGTACTTC	CASSLDGGAKNIQYF
TRBD2	TRBV7-9	-	TRBJ2-1	TGTGCCAGCAGCTCCCGACTAGCGGGGAACAATGAGCAGTTCTTC	CASSSRLAGNNEQFF
TRBD1	TRBV29-1	many	TRBJ2-6	TGCAGCGTTCGACCCGGGACAGGGCATACCGGGGCCAACGTCCTGACTTTC	CSVRPGTGHTGANVLTF
-	TRBV12-3/TRBV12-4	few	TRBJ2-1	TGTGCCAGCAGTATCTGGACCCAACTGGGCTATGAGCAGTTCTTC	CASSIWTQLGYEQFF
TRBD2	TRBV9	few	TRBJ2-2	TGTGCCAGCAGCGTAGTGGCTAGCGGGGCGAACACCGGGGAGCTGTTTTTT	CASSVVASGANTGELFF
TRBD2	TRBV7-2	-	TRBJ2-2	TGTGCCAGCAGCTTAGTTGGCGGGAGGGGTACCGGGGAGCTGTTTTTT	CASSLVGGRGTGELFF
-	TRBV20-1	few	TRBJ2-3	TGCAGTGCCCGAAATACAGGTCTCCCCGCAGATACGCAGTATTTT	CSARNTGLPADTQYF
-	TRBV15	-	TRBJ2-5	TGTGCCACCAGCAGACTCGGGTCCCTAATGGGGGCGCGGCAAGAGACCCAGTACTTC	CATSRLGSLMGARQETQYF
TRBD2	TRBV7-9	-	TRBJ2-5	TGTGCCAGCAGCTTAACCGGGACTAGCGGTATTCAAGAGACCCAGTACTTC	CASSLTGTSGIQETQYF
TRBD2	TRBV24-1	few	TRBJ2-1	TGTGCCACCGCTGGGAGGGGAACTTCCAATGAGCAGTTCTTC	CATAGRGTSNEQFF
-	TRBV9	-	TRBJ1-2	TGTGCCAGCAGCCCCCTGCCGGGGGACGGCTACACCTTC	CASSPLPGDGYTF
-	TRBV12-3/TRBV12-4	few	TRBJ1-2	TGTGCCAGCAGTTTCCCCGGGAGAGGCTACACCTTC	CASSFPGRGYTF
TRBD2	TRBV6-2/TRBV6-3	-	TRBJ2-3	TGTGCCAGCAGATCGAGCGGGAGGGATACGCAGTATTTT	CASRSSGRDTQYF
-	TRBV6-1	-	TRBJ1-2	TGTGCCAGCAGTGAAGACAGGGCGCGCTATGGCTACACCTTC	CASSEDRARYGYTF
-	TRBV29-1	-	TRBJ2-7	TGCAGCGTTGCGGATGGCACCTACGAGCAGTACTTC	CSVADGTYEQYF
-	TRBV5-1	-	TRBJ2-3	TGCGCCAGCAGCACTACTAGCTTCTCAGGAACAGATACGCAGTATTTT	CASSTTSFSGTDTQYF
-	TRBV7-2	few	TRBJ1-5	TGTGCCAGCACCGAATTTCGCATCGTCACTGGGCAGCCCCAGCATTTT	CASTEFRIVTGQPQHF
TRBD2	TRBV6-5	few	TRBJ2-3	TGTGCCAGCGCCCGGGGGCGGGGGGTTAGCACAGATACGCAGTATTTT	CASARGRGVSTDTQYF
-	TRBV7-2	-	TRBJ2-1	TGTGCCAGCAGCCTCGACAGGAGATACAATGAGCAGTTCTTC	CASSLDRRYNEQFF
TRBD2	TRBV9	-	TRBJ2-7	TGTGCCAGCAGCGCCGGGACTAGCGTCTACTACGAGCAGTACTTC	CASSAGTSVYYEQYF
TRBD2	TRBV4-1	few	TRBJ2-7	TGCGCCAGCAGCCACCGACTAGCGGGAGGAGACGAGCAGTACTTC	CASSHRLAGGDEQYF
-	TRBV12-3/TRBV12-4	-	TRBJ2-5	TGTGCCAGCAGACCGGGACAATTCCAAGAGACCCAGTACTTC	CASRPGQFQETQYF
-	TRBV4-3	few	TRBJ2-5	TGCGCCAGCAGCGTACGGGATTGGTGGCAAGAGACCCAGTACTTC	CASSVRDWWQETQYF
-	TRBV5-6	few	TRBJ1-6	TGTGCCAGCAGCCCCCGACAGGTCAATTCACCCCTCCACTTT	CASSPRQVNSPLHF
TRBD1	TRBV25-1	few	TRBJ1-5	TGTGCCAGCAGGCAGACAGGGGTTAATCAGCCCCAGCATTTT	CASRQTGVNQPQHF
-	TRBV7-9	-	TRBJ2-4	TGTGCCAGCAGCCCTAGACCCGTTGGCGGCAAAAACATTCAGTACTTC	CASSPRPVGGKNIQYF
-	TRBV12-3/TRBV12-4	few	TRBJ2-5	TGTGCCAGCAGTTCTGGGCAGTACCAAGAGACCCAGTACTTC	CASSSGQYQETQYF
TRBD1	TRBV7-9	few	TRBJ1-2	TGTGCCAGCAGCCCCAGGGACAGGGAAAGGAGCTACACCTTC	CASSPRDRERSYTF
-	TRBV30	few	TRBJ2-2	TGTGCCTGGACGGGAGTTGGAAAAGAGCCCGGGGAGCTGTTTTTT	CAWTGVGKEPGELFF
-	TRBV20-1	-	TRBJ2-5	TGCAGTGCTAGGGGGTACCAAGAGACCCAGTACTTC	CSARGYQETQYF
-	TRBV6-5	few	TRBJ2-5	TGTGCCAGCATGCGAGGGGGGACCCAGTACTTC	CASMRGGTQYF
-	TRBV5-1	-	TRBJ2-7	TGCGCCAGCAGCGTCGACTTGGTCGGCTACGAGCAGTACTTC	CASSVDLVGYEQYF
-	TRBV12-3/TRBV12-4	-	TRBJ1-1	TGTGCCAGCAGGTCTTTGGGGAACACTGAAGCTTTCTTT	CASRSLGNTEAFF
TRBD2	TRBV2	-	TRBJ2-5	TGTGCCAGCAGTGAGGGACTAGCGGGGGGGCCAGGGACCCAGTACTTC	CASSEGLAGGPGTQYF
TRBD2	TRBV30	few	TRBJ2-1	TGTGCCTGGACTAGCGGCTCGAATTACAATGAGCAGTTCTTC	CAWTSGSNYNEQFF
-	TRBV6-5	-	TRBJ2-2	TGTGCCAGCACCTCCAAGGGGCTAACCGGGGAGCTGTTTTTT	CASTSKGLTGELFF
-	TRBV6-1	-	TRBJ2-1	TGTGCCACGCGGACAGCCGGCCCGTACAATGAGCAGTTCTTC	CATRTAGPYNEQFF
-	TRBV5-1	-	TRBJ2-2	TGCGCCAGCAGCTGGGGGGACTCAAACACCGGGGAGCTGTTTTTT	CASSWGDSNTGELFF
-	TRBV24-1	few	TRBJ2-1	TGTGCCACCAGCGGGGCTGGGACCCATGAGCAGTTCTTC	CATSGAGTHEQFF